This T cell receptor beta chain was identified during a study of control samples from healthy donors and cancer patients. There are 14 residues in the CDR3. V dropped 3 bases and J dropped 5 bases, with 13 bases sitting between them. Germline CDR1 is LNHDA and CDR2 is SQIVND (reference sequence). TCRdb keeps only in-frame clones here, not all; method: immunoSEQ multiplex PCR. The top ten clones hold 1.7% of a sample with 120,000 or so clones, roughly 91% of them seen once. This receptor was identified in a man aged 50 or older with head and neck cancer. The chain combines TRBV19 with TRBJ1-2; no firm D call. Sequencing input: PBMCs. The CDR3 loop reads CASSMSSKVYGYTF. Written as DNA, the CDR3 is TGTGCCAGTAGTATGTCCAGTAAGGTATATGGCTACACCTTC. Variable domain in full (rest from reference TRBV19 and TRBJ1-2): DGGITQSPKYLFRKEGQNVTLSCEQNLNHDAMYWYRQDPGQGLRLIYYSQIVNDFQKGDIAEGYSVSREKKESFPLTVTSAQKNPTAFYLCASSMSSKVYGYTFGSGTRLTVV.